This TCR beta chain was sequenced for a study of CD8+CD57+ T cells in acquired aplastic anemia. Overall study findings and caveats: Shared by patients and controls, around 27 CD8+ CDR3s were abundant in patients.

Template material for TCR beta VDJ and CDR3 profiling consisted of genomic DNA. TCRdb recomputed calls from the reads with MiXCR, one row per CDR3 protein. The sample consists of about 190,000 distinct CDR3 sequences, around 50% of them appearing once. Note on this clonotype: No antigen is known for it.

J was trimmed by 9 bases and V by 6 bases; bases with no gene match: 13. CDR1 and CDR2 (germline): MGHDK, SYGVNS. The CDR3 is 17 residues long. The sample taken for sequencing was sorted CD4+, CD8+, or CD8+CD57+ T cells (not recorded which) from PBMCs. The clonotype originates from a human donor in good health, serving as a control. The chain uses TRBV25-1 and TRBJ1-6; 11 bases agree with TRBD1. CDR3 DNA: TGTGCCAGCAGCCCCAGGGGTGAGGGACAGGGGGGTTCACCCCTCCACTTT. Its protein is CASSPRGEGQGGSPLHF.